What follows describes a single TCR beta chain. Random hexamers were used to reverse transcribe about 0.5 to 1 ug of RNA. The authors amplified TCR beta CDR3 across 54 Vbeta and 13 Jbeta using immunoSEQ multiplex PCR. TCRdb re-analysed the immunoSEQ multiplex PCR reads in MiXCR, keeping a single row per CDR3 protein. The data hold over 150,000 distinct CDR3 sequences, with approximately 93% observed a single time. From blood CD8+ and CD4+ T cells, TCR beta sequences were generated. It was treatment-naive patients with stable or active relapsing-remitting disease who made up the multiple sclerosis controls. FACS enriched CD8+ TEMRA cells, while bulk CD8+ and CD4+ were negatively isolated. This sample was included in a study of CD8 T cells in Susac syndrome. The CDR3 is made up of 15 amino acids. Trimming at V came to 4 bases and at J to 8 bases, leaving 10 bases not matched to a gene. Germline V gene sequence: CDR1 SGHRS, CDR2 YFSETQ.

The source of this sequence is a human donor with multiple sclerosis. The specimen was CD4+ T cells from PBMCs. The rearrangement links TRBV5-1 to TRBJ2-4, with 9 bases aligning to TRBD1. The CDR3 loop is CASSPQTGGLDIQYF. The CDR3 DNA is TGCGCCAGCAGCCCGCAGACAGGGGGACTGGACATTCAGTACTTC.